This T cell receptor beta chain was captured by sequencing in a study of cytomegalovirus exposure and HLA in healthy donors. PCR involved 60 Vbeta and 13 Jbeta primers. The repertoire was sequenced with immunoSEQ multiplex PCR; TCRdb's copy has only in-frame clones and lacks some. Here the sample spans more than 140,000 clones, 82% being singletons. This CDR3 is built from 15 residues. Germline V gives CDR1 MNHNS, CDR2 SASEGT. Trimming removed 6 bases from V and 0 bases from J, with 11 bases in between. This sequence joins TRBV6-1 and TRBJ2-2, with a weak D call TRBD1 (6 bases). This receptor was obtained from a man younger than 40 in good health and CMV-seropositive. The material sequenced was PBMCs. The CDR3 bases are TGTGCCAGCAGGACAGGCCCAACGAACACCGGGGAGCTGTTTTTT. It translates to CASRTGPTNTGELFF.